Presented here are 15 T cell receptor beta chains from one specimen sequenced in a study of shared clonotypes between healthy human individuals (dated by TCRdb to 2020 to 2022). Library generation was performed with the immunoSEQ multiplex PCR assay. This is the immuneACCESS table as TCRdb keeps it, with only in-frame sequences that have V and J called. A part of the clones is gone; compared with another copy, unresolved V genes explain less than half, and the rest is unexplained. The sample table shows approximately 2.5 million clones, and around nine tenths are seen once. The leading ten clones occupy about 0.13% of the sample. The sample taken for sequencing was naive CD4+ T cells sorted from blood. The cell subset or site tag for this specimen amounts to: CD45RA+ positively selected. All receptors come from a man between 18 and 35 years old in good health.

This clone was seen once. The gene calls are TRBV5-6 and TRBJ1-6; no clear D. This CDR3 has 15 residues. Germline CDR1 SGHDT, CDR2 YYEEEE. The V end was cut by 0 bases, the J end by 0 bases, with 4 bases between. CDR3 DNA: TGTGCCAGCAGCTTGGAAGTCTCCTATAATTCACCCCTCCACTTT. Protein product: CASSLEVSYNSPLHF.

This CDR3 reads CASSGGTPNTGELFF. In DNA, the CDR3 is TGCGCCAGCAGCGGCGGGACACCAAACACCGGGGAGCTGTTTTTT. The V and J genes are TRBV5-1 and TRBJ2-2; perhaps D is TRBD1 or TRBD2 (6 bases each). Germline CDR1 reads SGHRS; CDR2 reads YFSETQ. Trimming took off 4 bases at V and 2 bases at J, with 12 bases between the two ends. The CDR3 is made up of 15 amino acids.

Note on this clone: The same CDR3 can be traced to other DNA sequences in this sample. V usage is TRBV2 and J usage is TRBJ2-5; D possibly matches TRBD1 or TRBD2 (6 bases each). The V gene lost 8 bases and the J gene lost 5 bases, with 9 bases spanning the gap. This CDR3 is built from 11 residues. Germline CDR1 and CDR2: SNHLY and FYNNEI. The CDR3 protein is CASGGRETQYF. CDR3 bases: TGTGCCAGCGGGGGGCGGGAGACCCAGTACTTC.

The chain has TRBV7-6 and TRBJ2-5, with D possibly TRBD2 on 6 matching bases. The CDR3 sequence is 15 residues long. V was cut by 6 bases and J by 5 bases, with 19 bases left in between. In germline, CDR1 is SGHVS, CDR2 FNYEAQ. The CDR3 bases are TGTGCCAGCAGTCTGTCGGGACTCCCGGGGGAGACCCAGTACTTC. This sequence encodes CASSLSGLPGETQYF.

In its sample, this clone was seen a few times. Other DNA variants within this sample encode the same CDR3. The chain carries TRBV5-1 and TRBJ2-3, with 7 nucleotides matching TRBD1. Germline V lookup: CDR1 SGHRS, CDR2 YFSETQ. V shed 0 bases and J 1 base; nucleotides not matched to a gene: 2. The CDR3 has 15 residues. The CDR3: CASSLGGQGTDTQYF. CDR3 coding DNA: TGCGCCAGCAGCTTGGGTGGACAGGGCACAGATACGCAGTATTTT.

The chain couples TRBV20-1 to TRBJ1-1; maybe TRBD1 (5 bases). The V gene lost 2 bases and the J gene lost 10 bases, with 11 bases spanning the gap. The germline gives CDR1 DFQATT, CDR2 SNEGSKA (reference sequence). The CDR3 has 11 amino acids. The DNA for the CDR3 is TGCAGTGCTAGACCAGGGACGGTAGCTTTCTTT. Protein sequence: CSARPGTVAFF.

V gene TRBV6-1 combines with J gene TRBJ1-3; D is uncertain. The CDR3 is 15 amino acids. Per the germline V gene, CDR1 is MNHNS and CDR2 is SASEGT. V was trimmed by 10 bases and J by 3 bases, leaving 19 bases between them. Written as DNA, the CDR3 is TGTGCCATCGGTTCCCCTCGGGGTGGTGGAAACACCATATATTTT. Translated, it gives CAIGSPRGGGNTIYF.

The J gene is TRBJ2-5, the V gene TRBV7-8, with 9 positions matching TRBD2. V shed 7 bases and J 1 base; nucleotides not matched to a gene: 13. This CDR3 spans 17 amino acids. Per the germline V gene, CDR1 is SGHVS and CDR2 is FQNEAQ. Here the CDR3 DNA reads TGTGCCAGCACCCCTCGTTGGACTAGCGCTTTCCAAGAGACCCAGTACTTC. This gives the protein CASTPRWTSAFQETQYF.

A note on this clone: Other DNA sequences of this sample code for an identical CDR3. This sequence joins TRBV2 and TRBJ1-5; unclear D gene. Germline lookup yields CDR1 SNHLY and CDR2 FYNNEI. This CDR3 has 13 residues. V lost 6 bases to trimming and J lost 0 bases, with 6 bases between them. The CDR3 sequence: CASRRYSNQPQHF. The CDR3 DNA follows: TGTGCCAGCAGGCGTTATAGCAATCAGCCCCAGCATTTT.

The chain combines TRBV11-2 with TRBJ2-5; TRBD1 matches at 9 bases. This CDR3 contains 16 residues. J lost 4 bases, V lost 6 bases, and 12 bases had no gene match. In germline, CDR1 is SGHAT, CDR2 FQNNGV. CDR3 sequence (DNA): TGTGCCAGCAGTTTTGCCCCGGGACAGGGTATAGAGACCCAGTACTTC. Encoded protein: CASSFAPGQGIETQYF.

The CDR3 sequence is CASGDFQETQYF. CDR3 bases: TGCGCCAGCGGGGACTTCCAAGAGACCCAGTACTTC. The chain has TRBV4-1 and TRBJ2-5; perhaps TRBD2 as D (6 bases). CDR3 size: 12 residues. V gave up 8 bases and J gave up 1 base, with 8 bases separating them. In germline, CDR1 is MGHRA, CDR2 YSYEKL.

The CDR3 protein is CASSAGYVGLGNEKLFF. The CDR3 DNA reads as TGTGCCAGCAGCGCCGGATACGTGGGCCTCGGCAATGAAAAACTGTTTTTT. The chain links TRBV9 to TRBJ1-4; D remains ambiguous. The CDR3 runs to 17 residues. Trimming took off 3 bases at V and 5 bases at J, with 20 bases between the two ends. The germline V gene encodes CDR1 SGDLS and CDR2 YYNGEE.

This clone was detected only a few times. The chain carries TRBV7-3 and TRBJ2-1, with no clear D. V lost 1 base to trimming and J lost 10 bases, with 5 bases between them. There are 11 residues in the CDR3. Germline CDR1 is SGHTA and CDR2 is FQGTGA. This CDR3 reads CASSLSGEQFF. The CDR3 bases are TGTGCCAGCAGCTTAAGTGGGGAGCAGTTCTTC.

The V gene is TRBV10-3, the J gene TRBJ1-3; D is perhaps TRBD1 (6 bases). Trimming took off 9 bases at V and 4 bases at J, with 13 bases between the two ends. The CDR3 has 13 amino acids. Germline V gene sequence: CDR1 ENHRY, CDR2 SYGVKD. Written as DNA, the CDR3 is TGTGCCATACAGGGAGTGGACGGAAACACCATATATTTT. Translating it yields CAIQGVDGNTIYF.

This clone was found once. V gene TRBV4-1 combines with J gene TRBJ1-1; D may be TRBD1 (6 bases). The CDR3 runs 16 residues. The V and J ends lost 0 bases and 7 bases respectively, with 18 bases between them. Germline CDR1 is MGHRA and CDR2 is YSYEKL. The CDR3 is CASSQDAGEIRYEAFF. In DNA form, the CDR3 reads TGCGCCAGCAGCCAAGATGCAGGGGAGATCCGGTATGAAGCTTTCTTT.